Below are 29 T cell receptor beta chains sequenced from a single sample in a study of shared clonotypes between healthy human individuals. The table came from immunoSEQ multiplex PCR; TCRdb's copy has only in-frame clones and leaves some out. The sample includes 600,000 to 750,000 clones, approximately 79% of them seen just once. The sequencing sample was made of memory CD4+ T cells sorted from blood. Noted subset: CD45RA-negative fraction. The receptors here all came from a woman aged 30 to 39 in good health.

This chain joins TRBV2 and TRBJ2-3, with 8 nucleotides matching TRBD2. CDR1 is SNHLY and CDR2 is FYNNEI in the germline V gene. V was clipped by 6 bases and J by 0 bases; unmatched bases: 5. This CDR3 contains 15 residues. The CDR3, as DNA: TGTGCCAGCAGCCTGACTAGCGTTAGCACAGATACGCAGTATTTT. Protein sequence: CASSLTSVSTDTQYF.

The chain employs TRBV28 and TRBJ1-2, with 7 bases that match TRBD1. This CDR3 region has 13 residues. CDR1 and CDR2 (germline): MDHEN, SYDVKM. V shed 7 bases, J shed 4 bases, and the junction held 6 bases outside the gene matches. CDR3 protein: CASKLGTVYGYTF. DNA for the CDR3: TGTGCCAGCAAACTAGGGACAGTCTATGGCTACACCTTC.

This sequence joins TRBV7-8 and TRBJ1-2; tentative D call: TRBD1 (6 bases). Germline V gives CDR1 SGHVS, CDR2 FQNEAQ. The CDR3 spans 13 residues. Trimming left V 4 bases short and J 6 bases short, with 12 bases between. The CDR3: CASSSRGLHGYTF. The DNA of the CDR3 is TGTGCCAGCAGCTCCCGGGGGCTCCATGGCTACACCTTC.

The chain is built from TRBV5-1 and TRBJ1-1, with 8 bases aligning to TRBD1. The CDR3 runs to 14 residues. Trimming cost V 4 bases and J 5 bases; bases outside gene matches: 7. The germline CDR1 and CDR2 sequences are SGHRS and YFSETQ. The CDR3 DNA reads TGCGCCAGCAGCCTTACAGGGGGGCGGACTGAAGCTTTCTTT. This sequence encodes CASSLTGGRTEAFF.

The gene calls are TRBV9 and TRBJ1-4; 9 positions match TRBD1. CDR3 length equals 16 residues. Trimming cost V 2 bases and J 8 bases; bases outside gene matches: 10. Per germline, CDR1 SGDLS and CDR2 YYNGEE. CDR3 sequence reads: CASSVAPGQGKEKLFF. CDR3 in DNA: TGTGCCAGCAGCGTTGCGCCGGGACAGGGAAAGGAAAAACTGTTTTTT. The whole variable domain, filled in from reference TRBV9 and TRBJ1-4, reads DSGVTQTPKHLITATGQRVTLRCSPRSGDLSVYWYQQSLDQGLQFLIQYYNGEERAKGNILERFSAQQFPDLHSELNLSSLELGDSALYFCASSVAPGQGKEKLFFGSGTQLSVL.

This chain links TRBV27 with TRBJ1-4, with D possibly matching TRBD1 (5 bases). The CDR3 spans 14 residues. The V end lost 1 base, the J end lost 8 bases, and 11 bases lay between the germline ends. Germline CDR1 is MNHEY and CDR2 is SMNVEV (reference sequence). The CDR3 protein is CASSLWAEGEKLFF. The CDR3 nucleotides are TGTGCCAGCAGTTTATGGGCGGAGGGGGAAAAACTGTTTTTT. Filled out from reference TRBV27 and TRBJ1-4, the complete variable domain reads EAQVTQNPRYLITVTGKKLTVTCSQNMNHEYMSWYRQDPGLGLRQIYYSMNVEVTDKGDVPEGYKVSRKEKRNFPLILESPSPNQTSLYFCASSLWAEGEKLFFGSGTQLSVL.

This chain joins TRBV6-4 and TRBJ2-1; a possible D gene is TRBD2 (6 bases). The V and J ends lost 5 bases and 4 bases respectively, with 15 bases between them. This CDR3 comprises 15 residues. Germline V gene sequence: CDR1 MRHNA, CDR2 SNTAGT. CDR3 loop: CASSRGASEYNEQFF. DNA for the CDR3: TGTGCCAGCAGTCGTGGGGCTAGCGAGTACAATGAGCAGTTCTTC.

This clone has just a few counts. The CDR3: CAISESKPTRGNIQYF. CDR3 coding DNA: TGTGCCATCAGTGAGTCGAAGCCTACCCGGGGAAACATTCAGTACTTC. V is TRBV10-3 and J is TRBJ2-4; D possibly corresponds to TRBD2 (5 bases). Trimming cost V 0 bases and J 6 bases, with 15 bases left between them. The germline V gene encodes CDR1 ENHRY and CDR2 SYGVKD. The CDR3 length is 16 residues.

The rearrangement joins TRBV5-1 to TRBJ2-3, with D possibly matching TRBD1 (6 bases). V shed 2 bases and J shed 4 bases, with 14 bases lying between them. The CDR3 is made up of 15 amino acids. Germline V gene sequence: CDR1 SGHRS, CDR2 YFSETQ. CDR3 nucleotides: TGCGCCAGCAGCTTCGGTAACAGGGACGCAGATACGCAGTATTTT. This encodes CASSFGNRDADTQYF.

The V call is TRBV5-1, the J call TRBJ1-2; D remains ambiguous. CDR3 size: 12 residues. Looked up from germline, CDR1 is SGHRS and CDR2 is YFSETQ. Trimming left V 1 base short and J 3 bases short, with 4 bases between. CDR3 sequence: CASSLSYYGYTF. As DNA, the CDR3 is TGCGCCAGCAGCTTGTCCTACTATGGCTACACCTTC.

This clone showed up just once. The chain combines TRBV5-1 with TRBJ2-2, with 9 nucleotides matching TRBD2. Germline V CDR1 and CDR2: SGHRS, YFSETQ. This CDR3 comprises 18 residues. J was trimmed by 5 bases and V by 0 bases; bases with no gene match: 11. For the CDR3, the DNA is TGCGCCAGCAGCTTGGGACTTATTAGCGGGAGTAAGACCGGGGAGCTGTTTTTT. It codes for CASSLGLISGSKTGELFF. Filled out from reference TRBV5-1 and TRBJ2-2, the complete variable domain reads KAGVTQTPRYLIKTRGQQVTLSCSPISGHRSVSWYQQTPGQGLQFLFEYFSETQRNKGNFPGRFSGRQFSNSRSEMNVSTLELGDSALYLCASSLGLISGSKTGELFFGEGSRLTVL.

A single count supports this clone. Here the CDR3 DNA reads TGTGCCAGCAGGCCCCCCTTAGACTCTGGGGCCAACGTCCTGACTTTC. It codes for CASRPPLDSGANVLTF. The rearrangement joins TRBV7-9 to TRBJ2-6; D is ambiguous. Trimming took off 6 bases at V and 0 bases at J, with 12 bases between the two ends. The CDR3 runs to 16 residues. The germline gives CDR1 SEHNR, CDR2 FQNEAQ (reference sequence).

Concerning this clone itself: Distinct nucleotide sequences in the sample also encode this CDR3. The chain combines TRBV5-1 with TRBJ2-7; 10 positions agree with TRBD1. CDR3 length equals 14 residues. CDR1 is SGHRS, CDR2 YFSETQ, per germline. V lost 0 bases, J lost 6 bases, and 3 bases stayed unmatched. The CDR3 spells CASSLGTGGLEQYF. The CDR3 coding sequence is TGCGCCAGCAGCTTGGGGACAGGGGGTCTCGAGCAGTACTTC.

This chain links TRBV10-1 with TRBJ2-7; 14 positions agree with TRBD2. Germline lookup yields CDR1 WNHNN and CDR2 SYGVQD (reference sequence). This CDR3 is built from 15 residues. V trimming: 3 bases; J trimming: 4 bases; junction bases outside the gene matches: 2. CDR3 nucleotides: TGCGCCAGCAGTGACCGACTAGCGGGAGGGTACGAGCAGTACTTC. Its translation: CASSDRLAGGYEQYF.

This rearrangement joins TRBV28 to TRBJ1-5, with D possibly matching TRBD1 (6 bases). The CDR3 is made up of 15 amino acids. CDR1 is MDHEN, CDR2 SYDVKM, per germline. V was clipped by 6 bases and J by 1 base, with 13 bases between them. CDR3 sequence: CASRGGGLSNQPQHF. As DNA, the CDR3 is TGTGCCAGCAGGGGTGGGGGCTTAAGCAATCAGCCCCAGCATTTT. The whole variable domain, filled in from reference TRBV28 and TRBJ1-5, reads DVKVTQSSRYLVKRTGEKVFLECVQDMDHENMFWYRQDPGLGLRLIYFSYDVKMKEKGDIPEGYSVSREKKERFSLILESASTNQTSMYLCASRGGGLSNQPQHFGDGTRLSIL.

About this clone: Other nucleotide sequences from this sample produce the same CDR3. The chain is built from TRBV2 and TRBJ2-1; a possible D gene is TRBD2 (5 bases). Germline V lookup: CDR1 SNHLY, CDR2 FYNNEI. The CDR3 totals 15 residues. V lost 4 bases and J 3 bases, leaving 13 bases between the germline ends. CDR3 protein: CASSGLAGVYNEQFF. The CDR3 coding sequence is TGTGCCAGCAGTGGGCTAGCTGGGGTCTACAATGAGCAGTTCTTC.

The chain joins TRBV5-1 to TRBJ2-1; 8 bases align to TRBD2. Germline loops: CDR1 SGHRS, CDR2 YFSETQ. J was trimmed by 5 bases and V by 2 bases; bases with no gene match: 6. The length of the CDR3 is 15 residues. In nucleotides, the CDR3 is TGCGCCAGCAGCTTTGGACTAGCCGACAACAATGAGCAGTTCTTC. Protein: CASSFGLADNNEQFF.

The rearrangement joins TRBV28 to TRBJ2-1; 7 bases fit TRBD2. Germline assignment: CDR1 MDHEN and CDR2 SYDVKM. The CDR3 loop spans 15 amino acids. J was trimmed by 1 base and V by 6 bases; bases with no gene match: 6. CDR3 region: CASSGSGESYNEQFF. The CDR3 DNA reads TGTGCCAGCAGCGGGAGCGGGGAATCCTACAATGAGCAGTTCTTC. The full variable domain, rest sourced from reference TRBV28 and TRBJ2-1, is DVKVTQSSRYLVKRTGEKVFLECVQDMDHENMFWYRQDPGLGLRLIYFSYDVKMKEKGDIPEGYSVSREKKERFSLILESASTNQTSMYLCASSGSGESYNEQFFGPGTRLTVL.

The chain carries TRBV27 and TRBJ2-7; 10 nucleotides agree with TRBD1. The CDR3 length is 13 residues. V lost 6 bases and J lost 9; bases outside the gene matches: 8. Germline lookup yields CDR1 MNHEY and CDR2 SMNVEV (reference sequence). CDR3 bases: TGTGCCAGCAGACCGACAGGGGGCGCGGGGCAGTACTTC. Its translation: CASRPTGGAGQYF.

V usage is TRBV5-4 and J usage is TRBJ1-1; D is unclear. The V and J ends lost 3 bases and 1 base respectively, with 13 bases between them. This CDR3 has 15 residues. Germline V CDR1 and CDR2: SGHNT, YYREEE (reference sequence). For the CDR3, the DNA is TGTGCCAGCAGCTCCCCCCGAGCAGAGAACACTGAAGCTTTCTTT. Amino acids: CASSSPRAENTEAFF. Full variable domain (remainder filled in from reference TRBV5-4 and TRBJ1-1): ETGVTQSPTHLIKTRGQQVTLRCSSQSGHNTVSWYQQALGQGPQFIFQYYREEENGRGNFPPRFSGLQFPNYSSELNVNALELDDSALYLCASSSPRAENTEAFFGQGTRLTVV.

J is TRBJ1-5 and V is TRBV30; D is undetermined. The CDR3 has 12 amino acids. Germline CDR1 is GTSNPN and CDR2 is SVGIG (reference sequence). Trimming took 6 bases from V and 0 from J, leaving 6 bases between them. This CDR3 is CACQNSNQPQHF. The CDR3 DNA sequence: TGTGCCTGTCAGAATAGCAATCAGCCCCAGCATTTT.

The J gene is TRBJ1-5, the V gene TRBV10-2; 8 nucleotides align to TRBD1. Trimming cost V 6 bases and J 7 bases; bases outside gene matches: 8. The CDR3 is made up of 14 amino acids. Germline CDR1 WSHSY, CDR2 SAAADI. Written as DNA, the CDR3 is TGCGCCAGCAGATACGGACAGGGAAAACAGCCCCAGCATTTT. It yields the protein CASRYGQGKQPQHF.

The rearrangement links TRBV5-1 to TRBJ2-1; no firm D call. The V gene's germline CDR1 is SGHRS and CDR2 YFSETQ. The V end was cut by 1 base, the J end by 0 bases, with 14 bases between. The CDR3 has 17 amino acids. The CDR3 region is CASSLFAVGSSYNEQFF. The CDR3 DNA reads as TGCGCCAGCAGCTTGTTTGCTGTGGGCAGCTCCTACAATGAGCAGTTCTTC.

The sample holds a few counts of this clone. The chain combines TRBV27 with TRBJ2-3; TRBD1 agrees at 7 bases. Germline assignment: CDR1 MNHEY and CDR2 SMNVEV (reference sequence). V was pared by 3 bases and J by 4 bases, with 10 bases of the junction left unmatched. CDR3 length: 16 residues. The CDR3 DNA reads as TGTGCCAGCAGTTTTGCGACAGGGAGAAACGCAGATACGCAGTATTTT. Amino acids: CASSFATGRNADTQYF.

CDR3 loop: CASSLSGSTNEKLFF. The CDR3 region has the DNA TGTGCCAGCAGTTTATCAGGTTCAACTAATGAAAAACTGTTTTTT. The chain has TRBV27 and TRBJ1-4; D gene ambiguous. Germline values: CDR1 MNHEY, CDR2 SMNVEV (reference sequence). Trimming removed 0 bases from V and 0 bases from J, with 5 bases in between. The CDR3 extends over 15 amino acids.

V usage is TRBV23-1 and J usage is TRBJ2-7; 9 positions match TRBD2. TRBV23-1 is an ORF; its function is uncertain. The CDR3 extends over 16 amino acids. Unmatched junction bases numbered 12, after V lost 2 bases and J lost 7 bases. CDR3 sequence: CASSQVASGTSFEQYF. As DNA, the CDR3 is TGCGCCAGCAGTCAAGTAGCTAGCGGGACCTCGTTTGAGCAGTACTTC.

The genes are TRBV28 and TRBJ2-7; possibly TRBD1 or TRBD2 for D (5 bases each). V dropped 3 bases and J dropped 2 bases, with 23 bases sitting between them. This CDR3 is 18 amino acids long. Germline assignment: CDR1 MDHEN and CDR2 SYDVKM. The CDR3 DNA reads TGTGCCAGCAGTTTTCCGGGGACGGTGGGGAGCGGTACCTACGAGCAGTACTTC. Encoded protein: CASSFPGTVGSGTYEQYF.

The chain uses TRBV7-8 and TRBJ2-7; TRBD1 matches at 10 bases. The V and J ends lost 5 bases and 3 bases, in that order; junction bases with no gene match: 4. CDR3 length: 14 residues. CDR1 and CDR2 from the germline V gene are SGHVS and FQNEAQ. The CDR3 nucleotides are TGTGCCAGCAGCGCACGGACAGGGGGCTACGAGCAGTACTTC. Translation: CASSARTGGYEQYF.

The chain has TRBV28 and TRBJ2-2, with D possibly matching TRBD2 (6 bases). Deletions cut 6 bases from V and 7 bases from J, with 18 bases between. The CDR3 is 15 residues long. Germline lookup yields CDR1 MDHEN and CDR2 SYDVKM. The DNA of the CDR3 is TGTGCCAGCAGCCTGCTACGGAGGGTAGGCGGGGAGCTGTTTTTT. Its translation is CASSLLRRVGGELFF.